These 25 T cell receptor beta chains were all obtained from the same sample, sequenced in a study of PD-L1 blockade in urothelial cancer. Method: immunoSEQ multiplex PCR; TCRdb's copy keeps in-frame clones and lacks some. There are approximately 90,000 clones in the sample; roughly 89% occur only once, and around 2% lies in the top ten. Time point defined: pretreatment peripheral blood. The sequencing used PBMCs, collected around atezolizumab (anti-PD-L1) treatment. These receptors were collected from a man in his sixties with urothelial cancer.

The chain recombines TRBV30 with TRBJ2-7, with 8 bases lining up with TRBD1. V was pared by 5 bases and J by 3 bases, with 0 bases of the junction left unmatched. Germline V gene lookup returns CDR1 GTSNPN and CDR2 SVGIG (reference sequence). The CDR3 has 11 residues. CDR3 residues: CAWDRGYEQYF. CDR3 bases: TGTGCCTGGGACAGGGGCTACGAGCAGTACTTC.

The V gene is TRBV7-8, the J gene TRBJ2-5, with unresolved D. Germline CDR1 reads SGHVS; CDR2 reads FQNEAQ. This CDR3 is built from 14 residues. Trimming took 6 bases from V and 1 from J, leaving 12 bases between them. The CDR3 DNA follows: TGTGCCAGCAGAAATCGCAGGTTCCAAGAGACCCAGTACTTC. Translating it yields CASRNRRFQETQYF.

The V call is TRBV14, the J call TRBJ2-3, with 7 bases lining up with TRBD1. Trimming cost V 6 bases and J 5 bases; bases outside gene matches: 8. The CDR3 spans 14 residues. CDR1 and CDR2 (germline): SGHDN, FVKESK. The CDR3 DNA sequence: TGTGCCAGCAGGGGGGACAGCTTCGGAGATACGCAGTATTTT. As protein: CASRGDSFGDTQYF.

The V and J genes are TRBV29-1 and TRBJ1-3; weak D call: TRBD1 (5 bases). The CDR3 sequence is 15 residues long. V was pared by 6 bases and J by 6 bases, with 21 bases between. Germline CDR1 and CDR2: SQVTM and ANQGSEA. This CDR3 reads CSVAVSRGIVNTIYF. The CDR3 coding sequence is TGCAGCGTAGCCGTTAGCCGGGGGATCGTAAACACCATATATTTT.

DNA of the CDR3: TGTGCCAGCAGCTTGGGACAGGGGGCGGTGCAGTTCTTC. Its translation is CASSLGQGAVQFF. The chain joins TRBV7-9 to TRBJ2-1; 12 bases fit TRBD1. The CDR3 sequence is 13 residues long. Germline values: CDR1 SEHNR, CDR2 FQNEAQ (reference sequence). The trim removed 3 bases at V and 12 bases at J, leaving 3 bases unmatched.

The chain is built from TRBV30 and TRBJ2-3; 8 nucleotides match TRBD2. Trimming took 5 bases from V and 9 from J; bases not matched to a gene: 10. The CDR3 covers 13 residues. Germline V gene data show CDR1 as GTSNPN and CDR2 as SVGIG (reference sequence). CDR3 sequence: CAWFSRGGVTQYF. In DNA, the CDR3 is TGTGCCTGGTTTTCCCGGGGGGGCGTGACGCAGTATTTT.

This clone was seen a few times. The genes are TRBV5-1 and TRBJ2-1; D may be TRBD1 (5 bases). The V gene lost 2 bases and the J gene lost 9 bases, with 18 bases spanning the gap. The germline CDR1 and CDR2 sequences are SGHRS and YFSETQ. The CDR3 contains 15 residues. CDR3 residues: CASSFSQVGSGEQFF. In nucleotides, the CDR3 is TGCGCCAGCAGCTTCTCACAGGTCGGGTCGGGTGAGCAGTTCTTC.

The rearrangement uses TRBV7-2 and TRBJ2-1; possibly TRBD2 for D (5 bases). There are 13 residues in the CDR3. CDR1 and CDR2 from the germline V gene are SGHTA and FQGNSA. Deletions cut 5 bases from V and 1 base from J, with 6 bases between. The CDR3 here is CASSPGSYNEQFF. In nucleotides, the CDR3 is TGTGCCAGCAGCCCGGGGTCCTACAATGAGCAGTTCTTC.

The chain uses TRBV5-1 and TRBJ1-4, with 8 positions matching TRBD1. The CDR3 is 15 residues long. V shed 4 bases and J 4 bases; nucleotides not matched to a gene: 6. Germline loops: CDR1 SGHRS, CDR2 YFSETQ. The CDR3 DNA is TGCGCCAGCAGCACGACAGGGGAGGGTAATGAAAAACTGTTTTTT. Residues: CASSTTGEGNEKLFF.

The chain couples TRBV4-1 to TRBJ2-7, with a possible D match to TRBD1 (6 bases). The germline V and J ends were trimmed by 5 bases and 2 bases, with 16 bases remaining between them. In germline, CDR1 is MGHRA, CDR2 YSYEKL. This CDR3 has 15 residues. The chain's CDR3 is CASSARQDKPYEQYF. CDR3 DNA: TGCGCCAGCAGCGCCCGACAGGACAAACCCTACGAGCAGTACTTC.

This chain uses TRBV5-4 with TRBJ2-3; 10 bases are shared with TRBD2. The length of the CDR3 is 14 residues. The junction had 2 bases not matched to a gene; V was cut back by 5 bases and J by 2 bases. The germline gives CDR1 SGHNT, CDR2 YYREEE (reference sequence). This CDR3 is CASSLAGDTDTQYF. The CDR3 DNA sequence: TGTGCCAGCAGTCTAGCGGGAGACACAGATACGCAGTATTTT.

This clone was seen a few times. J is TRBJ1-2 and V is TRBV11-2; a possible D gene is TRBD1 (6 bases). The germline CDR1 and CDR2 sequences are SGHAT and FQNNGV. The ends were cut back, 4 bases at V and 6 bases at J, with 9 bases in the middle. The CDR3 has 12 amino acids. CDR3 region: CASSSHRDGYTF. The CDR3 region has the DNA TGTGCCAGCAGCTCCCACAGGGATGGCTACACCTTC.

The CDR3 is CASSLALASYEQYF. The DNA for the CDR3 is TGTGCCAGCAGCTTGGCACTAGCGTCCTACGAGCAGTACTTC. This chain connects TRBV5-6 to TRBJ2-7; TRBD2 agrees at 7 bases. V dropped 0 bases and J dropped 1; count of bases not matched to a gene: 1. Germline V gene data show CDR1 as SGHDT and CDR2 as YYEEEE. CDR3 length: 14 amino acids.

This chain connects TRBV2 to TRBJ1-2, with 10 nucleotides matching TRBD1. Looked up from germline, CDR1 is SNHLY and CDR2 is FYNNEI. With 4 bases clipped from V and 4 bases from J, the junction kept 3 bases outside the gene matches. The CDR3 covers 14 residues. The DNA of the CDR3 is TGTGCCAGCAGTGGGGACAGGGGTTTCTATGGCTACACCTTC. As protein: CASSGDRGFYGYTF.

The V gene is TRBV6-1, the J gene TRBJ1-3; no firm D call. Germline lookup yields CDR1 MNHNS and CDR2 SASEGT. V was shortened by 3 bases and J by 4 bases, with 7 bases between the two germline ends. This CDR3 contains 13 residues. This chain's CDR3 is CASSDVSGNTIYF. CDR3 in DNA: TGTGCCAGCAGTGACGTGTCGGGAAACACCATATATTTT.

This clone has just one count. The chain carries TRBV7-9 and TRBJ1-1, with 7 nucleotides matching TRBD1. The junction had 15 bases not matched to a gene; V was cut back by 1 base and J by 4 bases. Germline V gene sequence: CDR1 SEHNR, CDR2 FQNEAQ (reference sequence). CDR3 length equals 18 residues. Here the CDR3 reads CASSLGGHWGQYPTEAFF. CDR3 nucleotide sequence: TGTGCCAGCAGCTTAGGAGGTCATTGGGGACAGTATCCCACTGAAGCTTTCTTT.

This CDR3 reads CASSIATGATNEKLFF. Here the CDR3 DNA reads TGTGCCAGTAGTATAGCCACAGGAGCAACTAATGAAAAACTGTTTTTT. The chain couples TRBV19 to TRBJ1-4; tentatively, D is TRBD1 (5 bases). Germline V gives CDR1 LNHDA, CDR2 SQIVND (reference sequence). Trimming cost V 1 base and J 0 bases, with 9 bases left between them. This CDR3 spans 16 amino acids.

The chain has TRBV28 and TRBJ2-7; TRBD2 aligns across 8 bases. The junction had 5 bases not matched to a gene; V was cut back by 4 bases and J by 0 bases. This CDR3 has 15 amino acids. Germline CDR1 MDHEN, CDR2 SYDVKM. The CDR3 region is CASSSAGTSSYEQYF. The CDR3, as DNA: TGTGCCAGCAGTTCCGCCGGGACTAGCTCCTACGAGCAGTACTTC.

The chain uses TRBV4-1 and TRBJ2-1, with D possibly matching TRBD2 (5 bases). The length of the CDR3 is 15 residues. Deletions cut 1 base from V and 2 bases from J, with 9 bases between. Per germline, CDR1 MGHRA and CDR2 YSYEKL. In nucleotides, the CDR3 is TGCGCCAGCAGCCAAGGGAGGAGCACCTACAATGAGCAGTTCTTC. It yields the protein CASSQGRSTYNEQFF.

The chain uses TRBV5-8 and TRBJ2-7; 12 nucleotides align to TRBD2. The CDR3 is made up of 14 amino acids. V shed 6 bases and J 7 bases; nucleotides not matched to a gene: 8. Germline values: CDR1 SGHTS, CDR2 YDEGEE. CDR3 region: CASTPTSGRREQYF. In DNA form, the CDR3 reads TGTGCCAGCACTCCGACTAGCGGGAGAAGAGAGCAGTACTTC.

The CDR3 protein is CASGLSREIVKNIQYF. Here the CDR3 DNA reads TGTGCTAGTGGTTTGTCCAGGGAAATAGTCAAAAACATTCAGTACTTC. V and J are TRBV12-5 and TRBJ2-4; TRBD1 is a possible D gene (5 bases). CDR1 and CDR2 from the germline V gene are LGHNT and FRNRAP. CDR3 length equals 16 residues. V dropped 2 bases and J dropped 3 bases, with 14 bases sitting between them. The whole variable domain, remainder taken from reference TRBV12-5 and TRBJ2-4, is DARVTQTPRHKVTEMGQEVTMRCQPILGHNTVFWYRQTMMQGLELLAYFRNRAPLDDSGMPKDRFSAEMPDATLATLKIQPSEPRDSAVYFCASGLSREIVKNIQYFGAGTRLSVL.

The chain combines TRBV5-6 with TRBJ2-5; 9 bases fit TRBD1. Unmatched junction bases numbered 7, after V lost 3 bases and J lost 4 bases. CDR3 length: 15 amino acids. From germline, CDR1 is SGHDT and CDR2 YYEEEE. CDR3 region: CASSSTRQGGETQYF. The CDR3 DNA follows: TGTGCCAGCAGCTCGACCCGACAGGGGGGAGAGACCCAGTACTTC.

The V gene is TRBV5-1, the J gene TRBJ2-7, with D maybe TRBD2 (6 bases). CDR3 size: 15 residues. Germline V gene sequence: CDR1 SGHRS, CDR2 YFSETQ. V was clipped by 4 bases and J by 4 bases, with 18 bases between them. CDR3 nucleotide sequence: TGCGCCAGCAGCCAGGCCATGAATAGCGGTTACGAGCAGTACTTC. Translated: CASSQAMNSGYEQYF.

This clone was counted a single time. The chain links TRBV27 to TRBJ2-3; D remains ambiguous. The CDR3 spans 12 residues. The germline V gene has CDR1 MNHEY and CDR2 SMNVEV (reference sequence). The V gene lost 6 bases and the J gene lost 4 bases, with 8 bases spanning the gap. The CDR3 DNA reads as TGTGCCAGCAGCTTCGGTCCAGATACGCAGTATTTT. This sequence encodes CASSFGPDTQYF.

This clone occurred once. The chain uses TRBV7-9 and TRBJ2-2; no clear D gene. Germline V gives CDR1 SEHNR, CDR2 FQNEAQ (reference sequence). This CDR3 has 13 residues. Trimming stripped 7 bases from V and 7 bases from J, with 13 bases between. This CDR3 is CASTVDGGGELFF. CDR3 in DNA: TGTGCCAGCACAGTCGATGGTGGCGGGGAGCTGTTTTTT.